The 26 T cell receptor beta chains below were found in one sample sequenced in a study of blood T cell repertoires in COVID-19. Generated by immunoSEQ multiplex PCR, the TCRdb table keeps only in-frame clones and is missing some. This table has roughly 54,000 clones, 80% to 90% appearing once. Sequencing was performed on peripheral blood. The receptors were gathered from a woman aged 55-70 years with COVID-19, enrolled during active disease.

The rearrangement links TRBV6-1 to TRBJ1-2; D unclear. CDR1 is MNHNS and CDR2 is SASEGT in the germline V gene. The length of the CDR3 is 13 residues. Trimming took off 2 bases at V and 6 bases at J, with 10 bases between the two ends. The CDR3: CASSEQVSDGYTF. CDR3 DNA: TGTGCCAGCAGTGAACAGGTTTCGGATGGCTACACCTTC.

The V gene is TRBV21-1, the J gene TRBJ2-7; the table's D call, TRBD1, was not checked against the DNA. TRBV21-1 represents a pseudogene. This CDR3 comprises 17 residues. DNA for the CDR3: TGTGCCAGCAGCAAACCGTGGGGGACAGGAGGTACCTACGAGCAGTACTTC. Amino acids: CASSKPWGTGGTYEQYF.

The genes are TRBV6-6 and TRBJ2-7; TRBD2 might be the D (5 bases). The ends were cut back, 11 bases at V and 4 bases at J, with 18 bases in the middle. CDR1 and CDR2 from the germline V gene are MNHNY and SVGAGI (reference sequence). The CDR3 totals 13 residues. In DNA form, the CDR3 reads TGTGCCGCGGTCGGTCTAGCAGCTTACGAGCAGTACTTC. It translates to CAAVGLAAYEQYF.

V and J are TRBV4-2 and TRBJ1-3, with a possible D match to TRBD1 (5 bases). CDR1 and CDR2 (germline): LGHNA, YNFKEQ. Trimming left V 1 base short and J 3 bases short, with 7 bases between. The CDR3 is 14 residues long. The chain's CDR3 is CASSQAGLGNTIYF. The CDR3 DNA is TGTGCCAGCAGCCAAGCGGGACTTGGAAACACCATATATTTT.

V and J are TRBV19 and TRBJ1-2, with TRBD1 matching 7 bases. The CDR3 extends over 15 amino acids. Looked up from germline, CDR1 is LNHDA and CDR2 is SQIVND (reference sequence). Germline trimming cut 5 bases from V and 1 base from J; bases unmatched to any gene: 7. The DNA of the CDR3 is TGTGCCAGTAGTGGGGGGACAGCGAATAACTATGGCTACACCTTC. Translating gives CASSGGTANNYGYTF.

The chain employs TRBV9 and TRBJ1-2; 7 positions agree with TRBD1. Germline trimming cut 0 bases from V and 2 bases from J; bases unmatched to any gene: 4. The CDR3 length is 15 residues. Germline assignment: CDR1 SGDLS and CDR2 YYNGEE. CDR3 DNA: TGTGCCAGCAGCGTAGCTCTACAGGGGAACTATGGCTACACCTTC. It yields the protein CASSVALQGNYGYTF.

The chain joins TRBV3-1 (or the pseudogene TRBV3-2) to TRBJ1-2; TRBD1 matches 7 bases. Germline CDR1 reads LGHDT; CDR2 reads YNNKEL (reference sequence). The J segment lost 4 bases and the V segment lost 6 bases, leaving 5 bases of the junction unmatched. This CDR3 contains 13 residues. This CDR3 reads CASSRDSPYGYTF. CDR3 nucleotides: TGTGCCAGCAGTCGGGACAGTCCCTATGGCTACACCTTC.

The rearrangement joins TRBV19 to TRBJ2-3; 9 nucleotides match TRBD2. This CDR3 has 18 amino acids. J lost 4 bases, V lost 5 bases, and 16 bases had no gene match. In germline, CDR1 is LNHDA, CDR2 SQIVND (reference sequence). CDR3 residues: CASSPQTGGGRAADTQYF. The CDR3 DNA follows: TGTGCCAGTAGTCCTCAAACTGGTGGCGGGAGGGCCGCAGATACGCAGTATTTT.

The gene calls are TRBV10-3 and TRBJ2-7; 11 positions match TRBD2. The CDR3 loop spans 16 amino acids. V lost 3 bases and J lost 2; bases outside the gene matches: 6. Germline V gene lookup returns CDR1 ENHRY and CDR2 SYGVKD. The CDR3 region has the DNA TGTGCCATCAGTGATTTACTAGCGGGAGCAGCCTACGAGCAGTACTTC. Its translation: CAISDLLAGAAYEQYF.

The chain carries TRBV5-6 and TRBJ1-2, with TRBD1 as a possible D gene (6 bases). The V and J ends lost 3 bases and 3 bases respectively, with 15 bases between them. The germline V gene has CDR1 SGHDT and CDR2 YYEEEE. The CDR3 covers 15 residues. The CDR3 here is CASSSQTGSYYGYTF. In DNA form, the CDR3 reads TGTGCCAGCAGCTCCCAGACAGGAAGTTACTATGGCTACACCTTC.

In DNA, the CDR3 is TGTGCCAGCAGCTTGGATAACTCCAGGGACTATGGCTACACCTTC. It codes for CASSLDNSRDYGYTF. The genes are TRBV5-6 and TRBJ1-2, with D possibly TRBD1 on 5 matching bases. The V end was cut by 0 bases, the J end by 3 bases, with 12 bases between. The CDR3 spans 15 residues. Germline-derived CDR1 and CDR2 are SGHDT and YYEEEE.

The chain couples TRBV5-4 to TRBJ2-3, with 14 bases matching TRBD2. The trim removed 5 bases at V and 3 bases at J, leaving 8 bases unmatched. The V gene's germline CDR1 is SGHNT and CDR2 YYREEE (reference sequence). The CDR3 is 17 residues long. CDR3 protein: CASSPGLAGEGTDTQYF. In nucleotides, the CDR3 is TGTGCCAGCAGTCCGGGACTAGCGGGAGAGGGAACAGATACGCAGTATTTT. The entire variable domain, with the rest obtained from reference TRBV5-4 and TRBJ2-3, is as follows: ETGVTQSPTHLIKTRGQQVTLRCSSQSGHNTVSWYQQALGQGPQFIFQYYREEENGRGNFPPRFSGLQFPNYSSELNVNALELDDSALYLCASSPGLAGEGTDTQYFGPGTRLTVL.

The V gene is TRBV2, the J gene TRBJ1-6; D unclear. The CDR3 is made up of 12 amino acids. The V gene's germline CDR1 is SNHLY and CDR2 FYNNEI. V shed 3 bases and J shed 7 bases, with 4 bases lying between them. This CDR3 is CASSDSNSPLHF. The CDR3 DNA is TGTGCCAGCAGTGATAGCAATTCACCCCTCCACTTT. Drawing the rest from reference TRBV2 and TRBJ1-6, the complete variable domain is EPEVTQTPSHQVTQMGQEVILRCVPISNHLYFYWYRQILGQKVEFLVSFYNNEISEKSEIFDDQFSVERPDGSNFTLKIRSTKLEDSAMYFCASSDSNSPLHFGNGTRLTVT.

The chain employs TRBV28 and TRBJ1-2; D possibly corresponds to TRBD1 (6 bases). Germline assignment: CDR1 MDHEN and CDR2 SYDVKM. CDR3 size: 15 residues. Trimming stripped 2 bases from V and 3 bases from J, with 13 bases between. The CDR3 DNA follows: TGTGCCAGCAGTTTACGACACAGGGAATACTATGGCTACACCTTC. Translation: CASSLRHREYYGYTF.

V is TRBV24-1 and J is TRBJ2-1, with 9 bases aligning to TRBD1. The V and J ends lost 1 base and 5 bases, in that order; junction bases with no gene match: 5. The CDR3 covers 16 residues. Germline loops: CDR1 KGHDR, CDR2 SFDVKD. The CDR3 DNA reads as TGTGCCACCAGTGATTTTAAGACAGGGGGTAACAATGAGCAGTTCTTC. It is translated as CATSDFKTGGNNEQFF.

Worth noting for this clone: Other DNA sequences in the same sample also yield this CDR3. This chain joins TRBV2 and TRBJ2-7; 8 positions match TRBD1. Germline CDR1 and CDR2: SNHLY and FYNNEI. Trimming removed 6 bases from V and 4 bases from J; junction bases left unmatched: 8. The CDR3 spans 14 residues. The CDR3 protein is CASRRGQGAYEQYF. The CDR3 DNA follows: TGTGCCAGCAGGCGCGGACAGGGAGCTTACGAGCAGTACTTC.

The chain joins TRBV19 to TRBJ2-7; D gene unclear. V was cut by 3 bases and J by 0 bases, with 6 bases left in between. CDR1 LNHDA and CDR2 SQIVND come from the germline V gene (reference sequence). The CDR3 has 13 amino acids. The CDR3 DNA sequence: TGTGCCAGTAGTATGCTAGACTCCTACGAGCAGTACTTC. It yields the protein CASSMLDSYEQYF.

The chain is built from TRBV2 and TRBJ2-7; perhaps TRBD1 as D (6 bases). Trimming removed 8 bases from V and 2 bases from J, with 16 bases in between. CDR1 and CDR2 (germline): SNHLY, FYNNEI. The CDR3 contains 14 residues. The CDR3 DNA follows: TGTGCCAGCGGGCTCGACAGGACGACCTACGAGCAGTACTTC. Protein: CASGLDRTTYEQYF.

This sequence joins TRBV7-8 and TRBJ2-7, with 15 positions matching TRBD2. Looked up from germline, CDR1 is SGHVS and CDR2 is FQNEAQ. The CDR3 totals 17 residues. V shed 3 bases and J 4 bases; nucleotides not matched to a gene: 7. The CDR3 spells CASSFGTSGRFRYEQYF. For the CDR3, the DNA is TGTGCCAGCAGCTTCGGGACTAGCGGGAGGTTTCGATACGAGCAGTACTTC.

This chain connects TRBV10-3 to TRBJ2-1, with 12 bases fitting TRBD2. Trimming cost V 2 bases and J 2 bases; bases outside gene matches: 4. Germline CDR1 reads ENHRY; CDR2 reads SYGVKD. The CDR3 consists of 17 residues. As DNA, the CDR3 is TGTGCCATCAGTGAGCTTAGGACTAGCGGGACCTACAATGAGCAGTTCTTC. Protein product: CAISELRTSGTYNEQFF.

The rearrangement joins TRBV6-5 to TRBJ1-1; D not certain. Germline V gene lookup returns CDR1 MNHEY and CDR2 SVGAGI. The CDR3 contains 15 residues. Trimming took 6 bases from V and 0 from J, leaving 14 bases between them. CDR3 amino acids: CASSSGFRMNTEAFF. CDR3 nucleotide sequence: TGTGCCAGCAGCTCGGGGTTCCGAATGAACACTGAAGCTTTCTTT.

This chain links TRBV6-1 with TRBJ2-3, with 11 bases that match TRBD2. The CDR3 spans 18 residues. V shed 2 bases, J shed 0 bases, and the junction held 7 bases outside the gene matches. Germline V CDR1 and CDR2: MNHNS, SASEGT. The CDR3 sequence: CASSEQILAGASTDTQYF. In nucleotides, the CDR3 is TGTGCCAGCAGTGAACAAATACTAGCGGGAGCTAGCACAGATACGCAGTATTTT.

This clone was observed once. The gene calls are TRBV12-3 or TRBV12-4 and TRBJ2-7; D is perhaps TRBD2 (5 bases). The CDR3 covers 13 residues. V was clipped by 3 bases and J by 3 bases, with 9 bases between them. The CDR3 bases are TGTGCCAGCAGTTTCGGACTCCACTACGAGCAGTACTTC. Translating gives CASSFGLHYEQYF.

The chain recombines TRBV19 with TRBJ1-5; D is perhaps TRBD1 (5 bases). Germline V gives CDR1 LNHDA, CDR2 SQIVND (reference sequence). The CDR3 sequence is 16 residues long. The V end was cut by 6 bases, the J end by 2 bases, with 17 bases between. The CDR3 loop reads CASSLLRGLGNQPQHF. The CDR3 DNA reads TGTGCCAGTAGCCTCCTCCGGGGACTCGGCAATCAGCCCCAGCATTTT.

The CDR3 here is CASSVSGQGRGELFF. CDR3 sequence (DNA): TGTGCCAGCAGCGTCTCCGGACAGGGGCGTGGGGAGCTGTTTTTT. V usage is TRBV5-6 and J usage is TRBJ2-2; 9 bases line up with TRBD1. The CDR3 is made up of 15 amino acids. V lost 4 bases, J lost 8 bases, and 9 bases stayed unmatched. CDR1 is SGHDT and CDR2 is YYEEEE in the germline V gene.

The sample holds one count of this clone. The gene calls are TRBV2 and TRBJ1-1, with D possibly matching TRBD1 (6 bases). This CDR3 has 14 residues. The V gene's germline CDR1 is SNHLY and CDR2 FYNNEI. The V end lost 6 bases, the J end lost 3 bases, and 14 bases lay between the germline ends. CDR3 bases: TGTGCCAGCAGACTCGGACAGACCTACACTGAAGCTTTCTTT. Its protein product is CASRLGQTYTEAFF.